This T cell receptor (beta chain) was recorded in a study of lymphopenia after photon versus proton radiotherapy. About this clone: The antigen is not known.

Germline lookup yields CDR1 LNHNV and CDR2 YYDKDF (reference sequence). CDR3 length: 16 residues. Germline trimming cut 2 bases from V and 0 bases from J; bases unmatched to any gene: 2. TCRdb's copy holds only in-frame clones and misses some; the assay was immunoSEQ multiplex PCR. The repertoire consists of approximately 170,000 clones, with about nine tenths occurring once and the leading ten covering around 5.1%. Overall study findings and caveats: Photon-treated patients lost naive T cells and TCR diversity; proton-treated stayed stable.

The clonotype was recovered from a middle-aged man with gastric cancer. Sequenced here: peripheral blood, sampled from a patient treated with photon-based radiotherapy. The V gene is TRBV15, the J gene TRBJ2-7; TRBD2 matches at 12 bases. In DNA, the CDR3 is TGTGCCACCAGCAGAACTAGCGGGAGGTCCTCCTACGAGCAGTACTTC. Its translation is CATSRTSGRSSYEQYF. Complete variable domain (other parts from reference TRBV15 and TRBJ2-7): DAMVIQNPRYQVTQFGKPVTLSCSQTLNHNVMYWYQQKSSQAPKLLFHYYDKDFNNEADTPDNFQSRRPNTSFCFLDIRSPGLGDTAMYLCATSRTSGRSSYEQYFGPGTRLTVT.